This T cell receptor beta chain was observed in a study of early T cells in non-severe SARS-CoV-2 infection (dated by TCRdb to the early 2020s). Concerning the study at large: Because TCR sequencing relied on bulk RNA taken from unsorted whole blood, pairing of alpha and beta chains was not possible.

As to this clonotype: Its specific antigen is unknown. The record has no base qualities; no much larger clone is one base away.

General findings and caveats noted by the study authors: VDJdb matching was skewed toward anti-spike CD8 responses, so virus-specific expansions were likely underestimated and private and CD4 specificities were missed.

Library preparation used 5' RACE. For sequencing, a NextSeq 500 was employed. In the TCR library protocol, unique molecular identifiers were attached to individual cDNA molecules to correct for PCR bias and sequencing error. Sequencing covered both TCR alpha and beta chains, and within each sample the abundances of alpha and beta sequences were tightly co-correlated. The study's processing was this. Decombinator V4 was used to annotate TCR sequences for V gene, J gene and CDR3. Expanded TCRs were defined as changing significantly between any two time points under a Poisson model with p below 0.0001. TCR abundances were normalised to the total number of TCRs sequenced per sample and were expressed as counts per million. TRAV1-2 paired with TRAJ12, TRAJ20 or TRAJ33 defined MAIT TCRs, while TRAV10 paired with TRAJ18 defined iNKT TCRs. A search of VDJdb, accessed on 1 November 2021, was run for TCRs annotated to CMV, EBV and SARS-CoV-2, with TCRs annotated for multiple antigens excluded. TCRdb reprocessing: public reads trimmed at Q25 with fastp, clones called with MiXCR, in-frame beta chains kept. A single entry per CDR3 protein holds the most common genes and DNA from its merged rows. These V and J calls derive from TCRdb rather than the authors' analysis. The sample has 30,000 to 40,000 distinct CDR3 sequences on record, around 5.8% of them singletons. The ten most abundant clones make up more than 3.5% of the sample.

CDR1 SGHNT and CDR2 YYREEE are derived from the germline V gene (reference sequence). Taken from cysteine to phenylalanine, the CDR3 has 13 residues. CDR3 DNA is the only sequence kept; it has 39 bases, read in frame from the first base. V is clipped by 0 bases and J by 3 bases, and the sequence between their germline boundaries is 5 bases long. A case-control design nested within a healthcare worker cohort in London, UK, was used, with weekly nasopharyngeal swab PCR tests and blood sampling performed. Healthcare workers were enrolled in the week of the UK lockdown, from 23 to 31 March 2020, and were followed every week for up to about 16 weeks.

The origin of this receptor is an adult who was a healthcare worker with PCR-confirmed SARS-CoV-2 infection or an uninfected control (not recorded which). The chain links TRBV5-4 with TRBJ2-3, with the D gene too uncertain to name. Sequenced here: whole blood, sampled at baseline. Here is the DNA: TGTGCCAGCAGCTTGGAAGGGACAGATACGCAGTATTTT. It encodes CASSLEGTDTQYF.